A selection of T cell receptor beta chains follows, all from one sample in a study of blood T cells in healthy people across ages. TCRdb reanalysed the 5' RACE reads using MiXCR and keeps one entry per CDR3 protein. The sample records about 590,000 distinct CDR3 sequences, about 30% being singletons. Specimen: blood. The receptors here all came from a woman aged 80 or over in good health. Each CDR3 is given with its conserved first and last residue. Each record gives: clone size, J gene, D gene, V gene, CDR3 DNA, CDR3 protein. D genes are given only for firm matches. Where a row states a size, it is once, few, many or the class of an expanded clone; other rows omit it.

size: many; J: TRBJ2-7; D: TRBD1; V: TRBV18; DNA: TGTGCCAGCTCACCGCGCGGGACAGGGGGATACGAGCAGTACTTC; CDR3: CASSPRGTGGYEQYF
size: many; J: TRBJ1-1; D: .; V: TRBV11-2; DNA: TGTGCCAGCAGCTTATCGGGAGAGGGAGCTTTCTTT; CDR3: CASSLSGEGAFF
size: many; J: TRBJ1-6; D: .; V: TRBV27; DNA: TGTGCCAGCAGTTTTGACGGAGTCTCCTATAATTCACCCCTCCACTTT; CDR3: CASSFDGVSYNSPLHF
size: .; J: TRBJ1-1; D: TRBD1; V: TRBV12-3/TRBV12-4; DNA: TGTACCAGCAGCCTGGGACAGTCGAACACTGAAGCTTTCTTT; CDR3: CTSSLGQSNTEAFF
size: .; J: TRBJ1-5; D: .; V: TRBV12-3/TRBV12-4; DNA: TGTGCCAGCAGTTTTGGAGAAGATCAGCCCCAGCATTTT; CDR3: CASSFGEDQPQHF
size: many; J: TRBJ2-5; D: TRBD1; V: TRBV5-1; DNA: TGCGCCAGCACACAACAGGGGTATAGTACCCAGTACTTC; CDR3: CASTQQGYSTQYF
size: many; J: TRBJ1-2; D: .; V: TRBV3-1; DNA: TGTGCCAGCAGCCAATCAGGGGTTAACTATGGCTACACCTTC; CDR3: CASSQSGVNYGYTF
size: .; J: TRBJ2-7; D: .; V: TRBV18; DNA: TGTGCCAGCTCACCGCAGAACAGCTACGAGCGGTACTTC; CDR3: CASSPQNSYERYF
size: many; J: TRBJ2-7; D: .; V: TRBV6-2/TRBV6-3; DNA: TGTGCCAGCACCCGCTCCCTCTCCTACGAGCAGTACTTC; CDR3: CASTRSLSYEQYF
size: many; J: TRBJ2-4; D: TRBD1; V: TRBV28; DNA: TGTGCCAGCAGTACCCAGGGGGTAGCCAAAAACATTCAGTACTTC; CDR3: CASSTQGVAKNIQYF
size: .; J: TRBJ1-2; D: .; V: TRBV28; DNA: TGTGCCAGCAGTGAGTCGGGCCTCCAGGGTAAGGACTATGGCTACACCTTC; CDR3: CASSESGLQGKDYGYTF
size: .; J: TRBJ2-7; D: .; V: TRBV12-3/TRBV12-4; DNA: TGTGCCAGCAGTTTAGCGGAAGGGTCCTTTCAGTACTTC; CDR3: CASSLAEGSFQYF
size: .; J: TRBJ2-7; D: .; V: TRBV20-1; DNA: TGCAGTGCTAGAGAGCCAAAGGGGGTGGGCTACGAGCAGTACTTC; CDR3: CSAREPKGVGYEQYF
size: many; J: TRBJ2-1; D: TRBD1; V: TRBV29-1; DNA: TGCAGCGTTGAAAGGGGGGACAGGGGCAATGAGCAGTTCTTC; CDR3: CSVERGDRGNEQFF
size: few; J: TRBJ1-1; D: .; V: TRBV6-5; DNA: TGTGCCAGCAGCCCCACCCCGAACACTGAAGCTTTCTTT; CDR3: CASSPTPNTEAFF
size: many; J: TRBJ2-1; D: TRBD2; V: TRBV9; DNA: TGTGCCAGCAGCCTTGCGGGGGGGCCTGGGAATGAGCAGTTCTTC; CDR3: CASSLAGGPGNEQFF
size: .; J: TRBJ2-2; D: .; V: TRBV7-2; DNA: TGTGCCAGCAGCCCTTACGTGGGGCCCGGGGAGCTGTTTTTT; CDR3: CASSPYVGPGELFF
size: few; J: TRBJ2-2; D: .; V: TRBV4-1; DNA: TGCGCCAGCAGCCAAAGATGGGGGGCCGGGGAGCTGTTTTTT; CDR3: CASSQRWGAGELFF
size: many; J: TRBJ2-1; D: .; V: TRBV15; DNA: TGTGCCACCAGCCAGGATTCCTCTCCGTACAATGAGCAGTTCTTC; CDR3: CATSQDSSPYNEQFF
size: many; J: TRBJ1-4; D: TRBD1; V: TRBV7-2; DNA: TGTGCCAGCAGCCTCTCTTCAGGGGGTGGTGAAAAACTGTTTTTT; CDR3: CASSLSSGGGEKLFF